This T cell receptor (beta chain) emerged from a study of T cells in localized non-small cell lung cancer. Whole-study findings and limits: Detection in adjacent lung was observed for a median roughly 57 of the top 100 tumor clones. Heterogeneity remains possible because sequencing was limited to only one tumor region.

The data were produced by immunoSEQ multiplex PCR, yet TCRdb's version contains in-frame clones alone and is incomplete. The data show roughly 50,000 clones, over 80% seen once. The CDR3 is 15 amino acids. V was pared by 4 bases and J by 5 bases, with 8 bases of the junction left unmatched. CDR1 is SGDLS, CDR2 YYNGEE, per germline. This clone occurred a few times. Antigen: not known. This receptor was taken from a female donor older than 55 with stage II squamous cell lung carcinoma. V and J are TRBV9 and TRBJ1-1; TRBD1 matches at 10 bases. Specimen: peripheral blood, collected before any cancer treatment. CDR3 amino acids: CASSPWTGGRTEAFF. DNA for the CDR3: TGTGCCAGCAGCCCGTGGACAGGGGGGAGAACTGAAGCTTTCTTT.